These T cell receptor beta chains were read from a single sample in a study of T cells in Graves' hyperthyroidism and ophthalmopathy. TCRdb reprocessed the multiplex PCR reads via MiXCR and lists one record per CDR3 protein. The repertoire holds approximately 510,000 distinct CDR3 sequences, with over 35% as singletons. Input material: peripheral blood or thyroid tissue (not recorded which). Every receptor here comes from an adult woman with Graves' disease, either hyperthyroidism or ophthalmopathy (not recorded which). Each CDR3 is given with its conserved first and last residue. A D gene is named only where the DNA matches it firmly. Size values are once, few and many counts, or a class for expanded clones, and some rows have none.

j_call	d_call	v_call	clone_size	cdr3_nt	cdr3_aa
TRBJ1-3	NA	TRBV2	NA	TGTGCCAGCAGTGAGGGCCAGCTCCGAAACACCATATATTTT	CASSEGQLRNTIYF
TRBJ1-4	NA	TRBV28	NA	TGTGCCAGCAGACCCACATCGGGGCTGATTAATGAAAAACTGTTTTTT	CASRPTSGLINEKLFF
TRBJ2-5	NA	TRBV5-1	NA	TGCGCCAGCAGCAGTGGTCAGGGAGGCCAGCCCCAGTACTTC	CASSSGQGGQPQYF
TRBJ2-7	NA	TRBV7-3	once	TGTGCCAGCAGCTTCTTGCGGGGTGACGAGCAGTACTTC	CASSFLRGDEQYF
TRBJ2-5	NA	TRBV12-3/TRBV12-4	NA	TGTGCCAGCAGACTAGGGAGACGGGAGACCCAGTACTTC	CASRLGRRETQYF
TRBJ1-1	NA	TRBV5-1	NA	TGCGCCAGCAGCCGAGCACCAGGAAACACTGAAGCTTTCTTT	CASSRAPGNTEAFF
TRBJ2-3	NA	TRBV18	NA	TGTGCCAGCTCACCCCCTAGCACAGATACGCAGTATTTT	CASSPPSTDTQYF
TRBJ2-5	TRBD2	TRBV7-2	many	TGTGCCAGCAGCTTATCTACTAGCGGGAAGCAAGAGACCCAGTACTTC	CASSLSTSGKQETQYF
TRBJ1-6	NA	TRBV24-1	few	TGTGCCACCAGTCCGGGACCGAATAATTCACCCCTCCACTTT	CATSPGPNNSPLHF
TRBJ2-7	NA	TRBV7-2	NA	TGTGCCAGCAGCCAAGGACGGGGGGCCGTATACGAGCAGTACTTC	CASSQGRGAVYEQYF
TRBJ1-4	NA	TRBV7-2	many	TGTGCCAGCAGCTTAGACGGGGGTGGGGGCAAGGGTGAAAAACTGTTTTTT	CASSLDGGGGKGEKLFF
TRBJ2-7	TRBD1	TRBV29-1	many	TGCAGCGTTGCCAAACAGGGGGAAGGCTACGAGCAGTACTTC	CSVAKQGEGYEQYF
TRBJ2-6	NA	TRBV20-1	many	TGCAGTGCTAGAGGTGCCTCTGGGGCCAACGTCCTGACTTTC	CSARGASGANVLTF
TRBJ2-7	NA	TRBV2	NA	TGTGCCAGCAGGAACACAGGGAGAGTCGACGAGCAGTACTTC	CASRNTGRVDEQYF
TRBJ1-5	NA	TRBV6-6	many	TGTGCCAGCAGTTACTGGGGGGAGGGTCAGCCCCAGCATTTT	CASSYWGEGQPQHF
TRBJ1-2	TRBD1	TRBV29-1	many	TGCAGCGTTGATTCGGGGCCGACCGGGACAGTTAACTATGGCTACACCTTC	CSVDSGPTGTVNYGYTF
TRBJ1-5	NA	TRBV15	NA	TGTGCCACCAGCAGAGATACGGCAGGGCCGCCCCAGCATTTT	CATSRDTAGPPQHF
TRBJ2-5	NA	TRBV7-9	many	TGTGCCAGCAGCTTTGACATAGAGGTCGAGACCCAGTACTTC	CASSFDIEVETQYF
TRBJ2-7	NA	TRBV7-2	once	TGTGCCAGCAGCCTGGGATGGAAGTACGAGCAGTACTTC	CASSLGWKYEQYF
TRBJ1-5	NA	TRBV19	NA	TGTGCCAGTAGTATCCCTGGCAGGAATCAGCCCCAGCATTTT	CASSIPGRNQPQHF
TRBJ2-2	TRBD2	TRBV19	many	TGTGCCAGTAGCAGCGGGAGGAGCACCGGGGAGCTGTTTTTT	CASSSGRSTGELFF
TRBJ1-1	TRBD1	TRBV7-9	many	TGTGCCAGCAGCAGACAGGGGGCCGACACTGAAGCTTTCTTT	CASSRQGADTEAFF
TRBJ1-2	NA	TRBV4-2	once	TGTGCCGGCGCTTATGGCTACACCTTC	CAGAYGYTF
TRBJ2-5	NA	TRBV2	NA	TGTGCCAGCAGTGGCACAGCGGAACAAGAGACCCAGTACTTC	CASSGTAEQETQYF
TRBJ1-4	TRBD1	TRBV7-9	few	TGTGCTTCGCGTCGGGAGGGGGCGGCTAGAGGCGAAAAACTGTTTTTT	CASRREGAARGEKLFF
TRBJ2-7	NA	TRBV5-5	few	TGTGCCAGCAGCTCCGGGACGATGAGCGAGTACTTC	CASSSGTMSEYF
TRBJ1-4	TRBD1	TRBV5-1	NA	TGCGCCAGCAGCACGGACAGGGGGAACTTT	CASSTDRGNF
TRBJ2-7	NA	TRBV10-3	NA	TGTGCCATCAGTGAGTCGAACGAGCAGTACTTC	CAISESNEQYF
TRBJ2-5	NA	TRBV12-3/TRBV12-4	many	TGTGCCAGCAGTTTAAACGGGGCACAAGAGACCCAGTACTTC	CASSLNGAQETQYF
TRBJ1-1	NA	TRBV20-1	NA	TGCAGTGCTAGAGACGTAAATGCGGGCACTGAAGCTTTCTTT	CSARDVNAGTEAFF
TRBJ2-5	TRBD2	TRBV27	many	TGTGCCAGCAGTTTAGCGGGAGTGGCGACCCAGTACTTC	CASSLAGVATQYF
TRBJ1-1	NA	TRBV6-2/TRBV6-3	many	TGTGCCAGCAGCGCTCGGGTTAGCACTGAAGCTTTCTTT	CASSARVSTEAFF
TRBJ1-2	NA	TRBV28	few	TGTGCCACCTGGGCTTATGGCTACACCTTC	CATWAYGYTF
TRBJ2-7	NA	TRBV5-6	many	TGTGCCAGCAGCTTCCGGACCGTTTCCTACGAGCAGTACTTC	CASSFRTVSYEQYF
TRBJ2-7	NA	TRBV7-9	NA	TGTGCCAGCAGCCCCGATAGAGACAGCTTCTACGAGCAGTACTTC	CASSPDRDSFYEQYF
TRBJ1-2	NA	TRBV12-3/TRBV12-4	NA	TGTGCCAGCGGAAACAGGGTTGAGGGCTACACCTTC	CASGNRVEGYTF
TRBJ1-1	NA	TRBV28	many	TGTGCCAGCAGCAGCAGTGAAGCTTTCTTT	CASSSSEAFF
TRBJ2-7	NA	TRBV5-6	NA	TGTGCCAGCAGCTCGTTACAGGGTACAAGCTACGAGCAGTACTTC	CASSSLQGTSYEQYF
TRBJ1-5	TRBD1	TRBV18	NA	TGTGCCAGCTCACGGGACAGACCGATCAATCAGCCCCAGCATTTT	CASSRDRPINQPQHF
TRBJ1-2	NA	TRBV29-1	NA	TGCAGCGCCACCACTTACACCACTAACTATGGCTACACCTTC	CSATTYTTNYGYTF
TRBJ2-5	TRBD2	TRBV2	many	TGTGCCAGCATCCGACTAGCGGGAGATGAGACCCAGTACTTC	CASIRLAGDETQYF
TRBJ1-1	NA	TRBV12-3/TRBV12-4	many	TGTGCCAGCAGTGGCCCGGGGGCACGTAACACTGAAGCTTTCTTT	CASSGPGARNTEAFF
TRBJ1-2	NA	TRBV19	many	TGTGCCAGTAGTATAAGTCGTGACTCCTATGGCTACACCTTC	CASSISRDSYGYTF
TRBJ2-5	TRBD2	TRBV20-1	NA	TGCAGTGCTACCCGTCTAGCGGGATTACAAGAGACCCAGTACTTC	CSATRLAGLQETQYF
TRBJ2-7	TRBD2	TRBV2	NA	TGTGCCAGCATCGGACTAGCGGGGACCTACGAGCAGTACTTC	CASIGLAGTYEQYF
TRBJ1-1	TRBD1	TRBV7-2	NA	TGTGCCAGCACCACCGGGACAGGGAAGGGGAACACTGAAGCTTTCTTT	CASTTGTGKGNTEAFF
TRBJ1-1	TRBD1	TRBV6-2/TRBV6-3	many	TGTGCCAGCAGAGCTTCGACAGGGGCCTACCTTCGGGCTTTCTTT	CASRASTGAYLRAFF
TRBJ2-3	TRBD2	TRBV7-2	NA	TGTGCCAGCAGCATACTAGCGGGAGTCACAGATACGCAGTATTTT	CASSILAGVTDTQYF
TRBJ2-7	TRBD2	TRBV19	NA	TGTGCCAGTAGTATAGTTACTAGCGGGAGTGTGTACGAGCAGTACTTC	CASSIVTSGSVYEQYF
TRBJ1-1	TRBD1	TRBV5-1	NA	TGCGCCAGCAGCTCCGGACAGGGGGTGAGAAACACTGAAGCTTTCTTT	CASSSGQGVRNTEAFF
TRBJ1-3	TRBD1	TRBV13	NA	TGTGCCAGCAGCTTCTCGACAGGGGGCTCCGGAAACACCATATATTTT	CASSFSTGGSGNTIYF
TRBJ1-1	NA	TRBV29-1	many	TGCAGCGTTGAAAGAGCTGCAAACACTGAAGCTTTCTTT	CSVERAANTEAFF
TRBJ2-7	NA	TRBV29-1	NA	TGCAGCGTTACCCCAGGCGCAACCTACGAGCAGTACTTC	CSVTPGATYEQYF
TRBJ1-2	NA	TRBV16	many	TGTGCCAGCAGCCGGGGGCTCGGGGGCTACACCTTC	CASSRGLGGYTF
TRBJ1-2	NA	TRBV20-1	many	TGCAGTGCTAGAGGAATAGGGGACCTCTATGGCTACACCTTC	CSARGIGDLYGYTF
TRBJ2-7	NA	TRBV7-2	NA	TGTGCCAGCAGCTTCAGGGAGCAGTACTTC	CASSFREQYF
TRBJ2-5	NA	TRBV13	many	TGTGCCAGCAGGACTAGGGACGGAGAGACCCAGTACTTC	CASRTRDGETQYF
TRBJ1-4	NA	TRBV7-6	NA	TGTGCCAGCAGCTTGTCAGGGTTCAATAATGAAAAACTGTTTTTT	CASSLSGFNNEKLFF
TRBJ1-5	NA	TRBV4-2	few	TGTGCCAGCAGCCGGCCTGGTGAGAAGCCCCAGCATTTT	CASSRPGEKPQHF